This T cell receptor beta chain was observed in a study of CD8 T cells in Susac syndrome. On the study more broadly: When their blood was taken, the Susac syndrome patients had either not yet had any therapy, were taking corticosteroids, or were taking intravenous immunoglobulin alone.

RNA, at about 0.45 to 1 ug, was reverse transcribed with random hexamers. immunoSEQ multiplex PCR amplified TCR beta CDR3 across 54 Vbeta, 13 Jbeta. TCRdb passed the immunoSEQ multiplex PCR reads through MiXCR, listing each CDR3 protein once. The profile covers about 190,000 distinct CDR3 sequences, with 95% appearing a single time and about 0.17% taken by the ten largest. The CDR3 length is 13 residues. The V end was cut by 6 bases, the J end by 7 bases, with 13 bases between. In the case of this clonotype: Its matching antigen is unknown.

The diagnostic criteria were recently defined, and patients with Susac syndrome met them for definite or probable disease. Study conclusions and caveats: Peak Susac CD8+ clonal expansion occurred in TEMRA cells and active patients.

This clonotype was obtained from a human donor with Susac syndrome. Sequencing input: CD8+ T cells from PBMCs. The rearrangement joins TRBV12-3 or TRBV12-4 to TRBJ2-1; no reliable D call. CDR3: CASSRSSMNEQFF. The DNA for the CDR3 is TGTGCCAGCAGCCGCTCCTCGATGAATGAGCAGTTCTTC.